This T cell receptor (beta chain) was documented in a study of blood T cell repertoires in COVID-19. The assay was immunoSEQ multiplex PCR, and TCRdb's table has in-frame clones only and misses some. The data show around 220,000 clones, 65% to 85% seen once. CDR3 length: 12 residues. Between the trimmed V and J ends, which lost 8 bases and 4 bases, there was a span of 11 bases. Germline V CDR1 and CDR2: SGHTA, FQGNSA. The receptor comes from a woman in her 40s who had recovered from COVID-19. Sequenced sample: PBMCs or T cells enriched from blood (not recorded which). The J gene is TRBJ1-2, the V gene TRBV7-2, with D possibly being TRBD1 (6 bases). The CDR3: CASGEGGYGYTF. In DNA, the CDR3 is TGTGCCAGCGGCGAAGGGGGCTATGGCTACACCTTC.